The T cell receptor beta chain under discussion was sequenced for a study of T cell responses to AZD1222 COVID-19 vaccine (dated by TCRdb to the early 2020s). In terms of the full investigation: A total of 230 to 250 trial participants underwent TCR sequencing, of whom approximately 200 had received two doses of AZD1222 and around 25 had received two doses of the MenACWY control vaccine. Trial participants were enrolled by age into subgroups of 18-55, 56-69 and 70-plus years, and roughly 150, 30 and 60 TCR-sequenced participants, respectively, were included in these subgroups. Results and caveats for the whole study, not just this receptor: Conclusions about previously exposed vaccinees are limited because only five to seven AZD1222 recipients were SARS-CoV-2 seropositive at baseline. Most participants were white British and females outnumbered males, and the authors suggested that clonal diversity may have been underestimated. After two AZD1222 doses, spike-specific TCR breadth and depth were significantly higher than at day 0 and than in MenACWY recipients. Vaccine-associated CD4 TCRs spanned the whole spike protein, with dominant responses in regions 160-218 and 743-854. Reportedly, close to half of the unique spike-specific TCRs recognized epitopes lying outside the regions that are mutated in the B.1.351 and B.1.1.7 variants. Because no day 14 peak-response samples were available, the repertoires could be characterized only after the peak T cell response. The 56-69-year group was small, and its depth increase did not reach significance, likely because of low power.

The time point label corresponds to: about 28 days (+/-7) after the second vaccine dose. AZD1222 recipients with second doses at about 4 weeks or about 12 weeks were pooled, because spike-specific TCR depth and breadth did not differ between schedules. The vaccinee samples were drawn from two UK trials, COV001 and COV002, one of which was a single-blind randomized controlled phase 2/3 trial testing AZD1222 (ChAdOx1 nCoV-19) in healthy adults. For TCRbeta chain sequencing, PBMC samples were collected from trial participants at day 0 and at day 28 after the second dose. Reading the germline V gene (reference sequence) gives CDR1 GTSNPN and CDR2 SVGIG. The CDR3 sequence holds 15 residues, the cysteine and phenylalanine included. Left in the record is the CDR3 DNA by itself, 45 bases read in frame from the first base. Ends trimmed: V by 1 base, J by 5 bases; bases unmatched to a gene: 6. Worth noting for this clone: Its antigen remains undetermined. No much larger clone is present one base from it, and per-base qualities are unavailable.

The CDR3 regions of human TCRbeta chains were analyzed by immunosequencing. The authors processed their data as follows. Repertoire TCRs were matched against a reference library of SARS-CoV-2-specific TCRs generated with the MIRA antigen-specificity platform. Breadth was defined as the fraction of unique TCRs that were SARS-CoV-2-associated, and depth was defined as the fraction of total T cells that were SARS-CoV-2-associated. Using the MIRA data, each spike-specific TCR was assigned both to the spike region to which the TCR was reactive and to a CD4 or CD8 class. Log10-transformed breadth and depth values were compared by one-way ANOVA with Sidak's multiple comparisons tests. Here the immuneACCESS table is served through TCRdb, limited to in-frame sequences with V and J called. Missing clones are a known gap in these copies; in checked studies unresolved V genes cover under half, and the rest lacks a known reason. V and J calls plus clone size are reproduced from that table; the DNA served to infer D and trimming. In this sample the table shows under 120,000 clones, around 90% of which occur a single time. The top ten constitute 2% to 2.5% of the sample.

The source is an adult who received the AZD1222 COVID-19 vaccine. The chain joins TRBV30 to TRBJ1-5; TRBD1 fits 9 bases in the junction. Sequencing was performed on peripheral blood, taken 28 days after the second AZD1222 dose. CDR3 sequence: CAWSEGQGSHQPQHF. Here is the DNA: TGTGCCTGGAGTGAAGGACAGGGGTCGCATCAGCCCCAGCATTTT. The entire variable domain, with the stretches around the CDR3 drawn from the reference TRBV30 and TRBJ1-5 proteins, is SQTIHQWPATLVQPVGSPLSLECTVEGTSNPNLYWYRQAAGRGLQLLFYSVGIGQISSEVPQNLSASRPQDRQFILSSKKLLLSDSGFYLCAWSEGQGSHQPQHFGDGTRLSIL.